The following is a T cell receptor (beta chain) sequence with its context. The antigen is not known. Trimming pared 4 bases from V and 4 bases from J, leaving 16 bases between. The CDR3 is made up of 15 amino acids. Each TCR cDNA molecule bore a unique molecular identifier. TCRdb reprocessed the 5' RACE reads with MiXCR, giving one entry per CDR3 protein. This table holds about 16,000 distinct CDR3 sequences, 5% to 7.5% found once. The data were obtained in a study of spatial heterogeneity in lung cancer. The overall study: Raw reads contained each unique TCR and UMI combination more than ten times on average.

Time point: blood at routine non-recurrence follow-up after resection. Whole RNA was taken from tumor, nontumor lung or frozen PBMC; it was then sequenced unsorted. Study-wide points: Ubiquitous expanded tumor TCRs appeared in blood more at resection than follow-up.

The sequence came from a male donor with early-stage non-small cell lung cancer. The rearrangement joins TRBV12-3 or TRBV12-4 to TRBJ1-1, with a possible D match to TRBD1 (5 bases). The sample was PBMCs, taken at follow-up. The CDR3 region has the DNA TGTGCCAGCAGTTCCCGGGGGGGGGTCGGCACTGAAGCTTTCTTT. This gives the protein CASSSRGGVGTEAFF.